The subject of this entry is one T cell receptor beta chain. Its target is unknown. This entry belongs to a study of T cell responses to AZD1222 COVID-19 vaccine. Sequencing was performed with immunoSEQ multiplex PCR; in TCRdb, only in-frame clones are kept and a portion is missing. The sample yields about 120,000 clones, 88% seen once. Whole-study findings and limits: Among those given AZD1222, only 5 to 7 were seropositive at baseline.

CDR3 length: 15 amino acids. From germline, CDR1 is SGHTA and CDR2 FQGNSA. V lost 5 bases to trimming and J lost 4 bases; unmatched junction nucleotides: 6. The source of this sequence is an adult in good health. The chain combines TRBV7-2 with TRBJ1-2; 11 bases match TRBD1. Sequencing was performed on peripheral blood, taken on day 0 of AZD1222 vaccination. CDR3: CASSPGQGALYGYTF. CDR3 coding DNA: TGTGCCAGCAGCCCCGGACAGGGGGCGCTCTATGGCTACACCTTC.